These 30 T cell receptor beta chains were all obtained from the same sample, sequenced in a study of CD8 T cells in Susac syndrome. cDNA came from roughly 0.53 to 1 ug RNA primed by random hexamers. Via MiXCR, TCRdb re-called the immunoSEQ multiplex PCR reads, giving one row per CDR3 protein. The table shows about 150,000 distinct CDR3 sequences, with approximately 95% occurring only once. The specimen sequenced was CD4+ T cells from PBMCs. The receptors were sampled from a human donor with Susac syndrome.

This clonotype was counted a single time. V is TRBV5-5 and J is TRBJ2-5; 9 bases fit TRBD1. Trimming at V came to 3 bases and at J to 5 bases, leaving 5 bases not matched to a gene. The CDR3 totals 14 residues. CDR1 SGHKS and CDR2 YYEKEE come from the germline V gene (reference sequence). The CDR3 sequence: CASSSTGGAETQYF. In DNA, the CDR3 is TGTGCCAGCAGCTCTACAGGGGGCGCCGAGACCCAGTACTTC.

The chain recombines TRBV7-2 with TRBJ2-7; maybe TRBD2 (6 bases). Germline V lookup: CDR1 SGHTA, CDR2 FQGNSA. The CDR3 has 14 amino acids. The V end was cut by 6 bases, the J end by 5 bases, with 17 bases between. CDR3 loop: CASRLTGASDEQYF. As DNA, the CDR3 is TGTGCCAGCAGGCTGACGGGAGCAAGCGACGAGCAGTACTTC.

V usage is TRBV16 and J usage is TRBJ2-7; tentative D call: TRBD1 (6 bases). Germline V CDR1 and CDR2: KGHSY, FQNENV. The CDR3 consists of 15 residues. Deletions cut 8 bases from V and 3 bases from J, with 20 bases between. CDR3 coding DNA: TGTGCCAGCCAGTTGGGGGCAGACGATGTCTACGAGCAGTACGTC. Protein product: CASQLGADDVYEQYV.

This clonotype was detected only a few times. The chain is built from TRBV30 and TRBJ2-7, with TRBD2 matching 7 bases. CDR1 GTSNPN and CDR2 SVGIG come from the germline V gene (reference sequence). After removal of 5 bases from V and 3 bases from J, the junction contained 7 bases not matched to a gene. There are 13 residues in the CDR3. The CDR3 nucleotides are TGTGCCTGGGGCACTACGGGGGGCTACGAGCAGTACTTC. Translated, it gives CAWGTTGGYEQYF.

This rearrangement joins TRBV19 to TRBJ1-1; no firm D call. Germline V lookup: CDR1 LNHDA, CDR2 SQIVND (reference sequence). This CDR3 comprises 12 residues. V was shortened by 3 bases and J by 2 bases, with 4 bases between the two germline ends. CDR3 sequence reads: CASSITNTEAFF. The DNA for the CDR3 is TGTGCCAGTAGTATTACCAACACTGAAGCTTTCTTT.

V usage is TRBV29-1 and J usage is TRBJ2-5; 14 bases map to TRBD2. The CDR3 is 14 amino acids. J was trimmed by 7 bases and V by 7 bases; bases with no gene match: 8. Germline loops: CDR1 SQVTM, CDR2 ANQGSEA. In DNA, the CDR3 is TGCAGCGGCCGACTAGCGGGAGGGAGGGTGACCCAGTACTTC. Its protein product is CSGRLAGGRVTQYF. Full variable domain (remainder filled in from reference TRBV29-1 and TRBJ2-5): SAVISQKPSRDICQRGTSLTIQCQVDSQVTMMFWYRQQPGQSLTLIATANQGSEATYESGFVIDKFPISRPNLTFSTLTVSNMSPEDSSIYLCSGRLAGGRVTQYFGPGTRLLVL.

CDR3 nucleotide sequence: TGCAGTGCTAGAGCCCTCCCCGGGACAGGGGTCCAGCCCCAGCATTTT. Translation: CSARALPGTGVQPQHF. The V call is TRBV20-1, the J call TRBJ1-5; 10 nucleotides agree with TRBD1. This CDR3 is built from 16 residues. Germline CDR1 reads DFQATT; CDR2 reads SNEGSKA (reference sequence). V lost 1 base, J lost 7 bases, and 10 bases stayed unmatched.

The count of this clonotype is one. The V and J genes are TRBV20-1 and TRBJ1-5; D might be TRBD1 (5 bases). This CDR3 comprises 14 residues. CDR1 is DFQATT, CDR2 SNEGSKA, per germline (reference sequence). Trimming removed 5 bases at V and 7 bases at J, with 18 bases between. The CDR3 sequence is CSAREDRGMQPQHF. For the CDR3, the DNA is TGCAGTGCTCGCGAAGACAGAGGGATGCAGCCCCAGCATTTT.

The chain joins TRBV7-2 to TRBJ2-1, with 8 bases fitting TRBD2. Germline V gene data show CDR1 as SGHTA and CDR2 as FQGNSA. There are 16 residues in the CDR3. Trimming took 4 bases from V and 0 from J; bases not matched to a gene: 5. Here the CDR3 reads CASSSTSGSSYNEQFF. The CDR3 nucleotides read TGTGCCAGCAGCTCTACCAGCGGGAGCTCCTACAATGAGCAGTTCTTC.

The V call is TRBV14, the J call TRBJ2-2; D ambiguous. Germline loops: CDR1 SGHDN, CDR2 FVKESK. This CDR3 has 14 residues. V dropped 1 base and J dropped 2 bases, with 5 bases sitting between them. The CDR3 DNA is TGTGCCAGCAGCCAAGTTCGAAACACCGGGGAGCTGTTTTTT. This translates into CASSQVRNTGELFF.

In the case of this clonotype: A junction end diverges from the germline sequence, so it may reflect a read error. The DNA for the CDR3 is TGTGCCTGTAGTGGGAGCTCTGGAAACACCATATATTTT. It yields the protein CACSGSSGNTIYF. The chain has TRBV30 and TRBJ1-3; D gene ambiguous. The CDR3 runs 13 residues. From germline, CDR1 is GTSNPN and CDR2 SVGIG (reference sequence). The full variable domain, with the rest looked up from reference TRBV30 and TRBJ1-3, is SQTIHQWPATLVQPVGSPLSLECTVEGTSNPNLYWYRQAAGRGLQLLFYSVGIGQISSEVPQNLSASRPQDRQFILSSKKLLLSDSGFYLCACSGSSGNTIYFGEGSWLTVV.

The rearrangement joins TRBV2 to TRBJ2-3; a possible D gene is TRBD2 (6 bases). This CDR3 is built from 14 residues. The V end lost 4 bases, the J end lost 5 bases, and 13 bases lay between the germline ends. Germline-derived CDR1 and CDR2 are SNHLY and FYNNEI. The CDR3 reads CASSGSGTKDTQYF. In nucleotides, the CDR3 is TGTGCCAGCAGTGGTAGCGGAACGAAAGATACGCAGTATTTT.

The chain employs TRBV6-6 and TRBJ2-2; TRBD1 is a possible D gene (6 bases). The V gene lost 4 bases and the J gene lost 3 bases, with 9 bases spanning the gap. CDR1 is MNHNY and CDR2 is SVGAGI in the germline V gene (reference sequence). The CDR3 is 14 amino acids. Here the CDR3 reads CASSSYRDTGELFF. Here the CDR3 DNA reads TGTGCCAGCAGTTCCTACAGGGACACCGGGGAGCTGTTTTTT.

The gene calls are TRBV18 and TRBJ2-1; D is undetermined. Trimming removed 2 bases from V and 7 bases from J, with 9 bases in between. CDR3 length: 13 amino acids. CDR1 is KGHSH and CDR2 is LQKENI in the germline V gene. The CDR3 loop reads CASSPELQNEQFF. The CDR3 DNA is TGTGCCAGCTCACCAGAACTCCAGAATGAGCAGTTCTTC.

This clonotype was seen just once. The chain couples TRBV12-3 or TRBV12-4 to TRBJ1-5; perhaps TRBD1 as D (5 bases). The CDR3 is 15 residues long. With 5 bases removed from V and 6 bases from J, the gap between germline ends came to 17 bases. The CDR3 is CASSPPGIRGQPQHF. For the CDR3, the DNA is TGTGCCAGCAGTCCACCGGGAATTAGGGGTCAGCCCCAGCATTTT.

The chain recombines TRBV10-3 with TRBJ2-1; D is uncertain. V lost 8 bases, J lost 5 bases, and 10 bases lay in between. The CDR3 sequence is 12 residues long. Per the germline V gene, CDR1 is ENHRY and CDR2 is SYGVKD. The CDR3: CAIGARDNEQFF. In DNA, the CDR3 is TGTGCCATCGGCGCGCGCGACAATGAGCAGTTCTTC.

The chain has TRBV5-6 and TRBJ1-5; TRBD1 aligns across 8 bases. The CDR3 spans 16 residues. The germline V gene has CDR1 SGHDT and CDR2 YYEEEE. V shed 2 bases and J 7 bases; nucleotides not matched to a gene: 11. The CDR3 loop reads CASSFGSTGAGQPQHF. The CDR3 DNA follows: TGTGCCAGCAGCTTCGGGTCGACAGGGGCCGGACAGCCCCAGCATTTT.

CDR3 loop: CSASRLNTEAFF. CDR3 coding DNA: TGCAGTGCTAGCCGCCTTAACACTGAAGCTTTCTTT. The V and J genes are TRBV20-1 and TRBJ1-1; no reliable D call. This CDR3 region has 12 residues. Germline V gene sequence: CDR1 DFQATT, CDR2 SNEGSKA (reference sequence). The V and J ends lost 3 bases and 2 bases respectively, with 7 bases between them.

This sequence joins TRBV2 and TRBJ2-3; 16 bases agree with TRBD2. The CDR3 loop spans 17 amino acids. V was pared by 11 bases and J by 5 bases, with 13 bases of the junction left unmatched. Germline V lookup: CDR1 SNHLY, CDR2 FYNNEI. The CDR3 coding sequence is TGTGCCTGGGGCCTAGGGACTAGCGGGAGGGCCCAAGATACGCAGTATTTT. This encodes CAWGLGTSGRAQDTQYF.

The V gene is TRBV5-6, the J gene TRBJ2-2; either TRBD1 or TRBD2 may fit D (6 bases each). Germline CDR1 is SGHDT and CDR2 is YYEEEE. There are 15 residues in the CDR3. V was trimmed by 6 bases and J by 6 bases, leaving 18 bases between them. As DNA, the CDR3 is TGTGCCAGCACCCAGCAGGGGAGGAATGCCGGGGAGCTGTTTTTT. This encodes CASTQQGRNAGELFF.

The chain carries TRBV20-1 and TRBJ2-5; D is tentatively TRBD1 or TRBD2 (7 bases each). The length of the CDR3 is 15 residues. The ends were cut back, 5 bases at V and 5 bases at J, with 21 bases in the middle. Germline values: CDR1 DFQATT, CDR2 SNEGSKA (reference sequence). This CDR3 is CSAEKPHRGGETQYF. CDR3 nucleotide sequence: TGCAGTGCTGAGAAACCCCACAGGGGAGGGGAGACCCAGTACTTC.

CDR3 in DNA: TGTGCCAGCTCCAGGGACATTCAGTACTTC. This sequence encodes CASSRDIQYF. This chain uses TRBV6-1 with TRBJ2-4; a weak D match, TRBD1 (5 bases). The CDR3 is 10 residues long. Germline V gives CDR1 MNHNS, CDR2 SASEGT. The V end was cut by 8 bases, the J end by 8 bases, with 7 bases between.

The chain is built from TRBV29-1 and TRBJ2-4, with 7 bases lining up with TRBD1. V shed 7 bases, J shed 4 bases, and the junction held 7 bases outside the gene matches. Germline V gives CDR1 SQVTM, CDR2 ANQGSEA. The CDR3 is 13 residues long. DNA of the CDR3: TGCAGCGCCAAAGGGACAGTTAAAAACATTCAGTACTTC. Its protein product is CSAKGTVKNIQYF.

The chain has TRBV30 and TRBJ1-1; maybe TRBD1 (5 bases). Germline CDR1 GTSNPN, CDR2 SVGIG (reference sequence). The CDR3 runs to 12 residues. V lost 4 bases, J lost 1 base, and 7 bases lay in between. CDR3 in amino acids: CAWTGGNTEAFF. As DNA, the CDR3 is TGTGCCTGGACGGGGGGGAACACTGAAGCTTTCTTT. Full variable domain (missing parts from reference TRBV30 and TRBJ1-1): SQTIHQWPATLVQPVGSPLSLECTVEGTSNPNLYWYRQAAGRGLQLLFYSVGIGQISSEVPQNLSASRPQDRQFILSSKKLLLSDSGFYLCAWTGGNTEAFFGQGTRLTVV.

As DNA, the CDR3 is TGTGCCAGCAGCGGCCGGGACGTCTCTGGAAACACCATATATTTT. Its protein is CASSGRDVSGNTIYF. V and J are TRBV9 and TRBJ1-3; a possible D gene is TRBD1 (5 bases). There are 15 residues in the CDR3. Germline V gene data show CDR1 as SGDLS and CDR2 as YYNGEE. The V and J ends lost 3 bases and 0 bases respectively, with 10 bases between them. The full variable domain, with the rest looked up from reference TRBV9 and TRBJ1-3, is DSGVTQTPKHLITATGQRVTLRCSPRSGDLSVYWYQQSLDQGLQFLIQYYNGEERAKGNILERFSAQQFPDLHSELNLSSLELGDSALYFCASSGRDVSGNTIYFGEGSWLTVV.

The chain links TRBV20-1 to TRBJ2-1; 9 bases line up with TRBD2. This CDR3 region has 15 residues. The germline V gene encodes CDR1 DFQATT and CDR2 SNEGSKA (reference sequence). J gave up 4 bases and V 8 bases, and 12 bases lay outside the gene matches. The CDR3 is CSSSGRAGGYNEQFF. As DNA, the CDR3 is TGCAGTTCCTCGGGTCGAGCGGGAGGTTACAATGAGCAGTTCTTC.

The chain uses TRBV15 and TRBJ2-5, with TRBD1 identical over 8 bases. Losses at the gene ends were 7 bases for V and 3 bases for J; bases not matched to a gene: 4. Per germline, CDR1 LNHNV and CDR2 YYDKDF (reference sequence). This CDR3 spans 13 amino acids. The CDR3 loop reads CATTRGLEETQYF. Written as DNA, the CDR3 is TGTGCCACCACCAGGGGGCTGGAAGAGACCCAGTACTTC.

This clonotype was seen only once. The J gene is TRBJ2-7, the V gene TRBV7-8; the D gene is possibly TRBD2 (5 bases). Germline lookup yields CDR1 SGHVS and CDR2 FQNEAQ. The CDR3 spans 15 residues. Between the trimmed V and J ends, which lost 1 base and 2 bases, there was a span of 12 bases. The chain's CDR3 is CASSLVSGIAYEQYF. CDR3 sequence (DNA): TGTGCCAGCAGCTTAGTCTCGGGAATTGCCTACGAGCAGTACTTC.

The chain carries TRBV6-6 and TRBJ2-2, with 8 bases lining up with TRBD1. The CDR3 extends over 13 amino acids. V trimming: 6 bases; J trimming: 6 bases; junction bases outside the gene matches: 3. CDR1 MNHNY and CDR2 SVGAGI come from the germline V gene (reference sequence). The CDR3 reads CASSPDRAGELFF. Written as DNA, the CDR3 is TGTGCCAGCAGCCCGGACAGGGCCGGGGAGCTGTTTTTT.

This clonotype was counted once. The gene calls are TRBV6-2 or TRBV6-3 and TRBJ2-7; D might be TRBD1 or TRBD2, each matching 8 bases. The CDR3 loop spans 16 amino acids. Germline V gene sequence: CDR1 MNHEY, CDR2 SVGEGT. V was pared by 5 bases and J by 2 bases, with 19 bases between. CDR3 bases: TGTGCCAGCAGTGACCGGACTAGCAGGGGGCCCTACGAGCAGTACGTC. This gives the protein CASSDRTSRGPYEQYV.